At least ten counts were recorded for the clone carrying this T cell receptor beta chain. Its antigen is still unknown. These data come from a study of T cells in Graves' hyperthyroidism and ophthalmopathy. The study's findings and limits: Expanded thyroid clonotypes (above 0.001) were mostly also found in blood.

The CDR3 runs 16 residues. V was cut by 0 bases and J by 4 bases, with 18 bases left in between. CDR1 and CDR2 (germline): GTSNPN, SVGIG (reference sequence). Amplified regions were TCR beta CDR3 sequences from RNA transcripts. In the first-round RT-PCR of the TCR CDR3, the HTBI primer set was used. Each CDR3 protein gets one entry after TCRdb re-called the multiplex PCR reads with MiXCR. This sample has hundreds of thousands of distinct CDR3 sequences, with roughly 14% found just once. The sequenced sample consisted of blood. This rearrangement joins TRBV30 to TRBJ1-2; D is undetermined. The TCR originated in a man in his late teens or twenties with Graves' ophthalmopathy. Written as DNA, the CDR3 is TGTGCCTGGAGTGTGGTACCCCCGGAGTCGGTCTATGGCTACACCTTC. Translating it yields CAWSVVPPESVYGYTF. Filled out from reference TRBV30 and TRBJ1-2, the complete variable domain reads SQTIHQWPATLVQPVGSPLSLECTVEGTSNPNLYWYRQAAGRGLQLLFYSVGIGQISSEVPQNLSASRPQDRQFILSSKKLLLSDSGFYLCAWSVVPPESVYGYTFGSGTRLTVV.